This TCR beta chain was observed in a study of vaccination effects on CD4 cells after COVID-19. Study-level results: The vaccine-induced clones of healthy vaccinees included only 1 of 255 that cross-reacted with common cold coronaviruses.

About this clone itself: What it binds is unknown.

Sequenced by immunoSEQ multiplex PCR; TCRdb stores in-frame clones only, minus some. Of tens of thousands of clones detected, about four fifths appear once; the ten largest clones hold 2.5% to 3.5%. Under the ViraFEST assay, PBMC were stimulated with viral peptide pools so that antigen-specific CD4+ T cells expanded. Sequencing was performed afterwards. An approximately 10-day culture period preceded the isolation of CD4+ T cells. Nucleocapsid antibodies were negative in the vaccine recipients, who had never had SARS-CoV-2 infection. A density of more than 1.5 million PBMC per well was used; these cells were cultured with 10 IU/ml IL-2 and roughly 9.5 ug/ml peptides. IL-2 medium was substituted for half the medium on days 3 and 7. With 4 bases clipped from V and 0 bases from J, the junction kept 7 bases outside the gene matches. Germline assignment: CDR1 SGHKS and CDR2 YYEKEE (reference sequence). There are 16 residues in the CDR3.

This chain connects TRBV5-5 to TRBJ1-5, with 7 nucleotides matching TRBD1. The source material was CD4+ T cells from PBMCs cultured with HCoV-NL63 spike peptides, sampled before COVID-19 vaccination. This TCR was recovered from a human donor who received a COVID-19 vaccine. In DNA, the CDR3 is TGTGCCAGCAGCCCTGGGACAGTCCGTAGCAATCAGCCCCAGCATTTT. Translation gives CASSPGTVRSNQPQHF. Full variable domain (outside the CDR3, taken from reference TRBV5-5 and TRBJ1-5): DAGVTQSPTHLIKTRGQQVTLRCSPISGHKSVSWYQQVLGQGPQFIFQYYEKEERGRGNFPDRFSARQFPNYSSELNVNALLLGDSALYLCASSPGTVRSNQPQHFGDGTRLSIL.